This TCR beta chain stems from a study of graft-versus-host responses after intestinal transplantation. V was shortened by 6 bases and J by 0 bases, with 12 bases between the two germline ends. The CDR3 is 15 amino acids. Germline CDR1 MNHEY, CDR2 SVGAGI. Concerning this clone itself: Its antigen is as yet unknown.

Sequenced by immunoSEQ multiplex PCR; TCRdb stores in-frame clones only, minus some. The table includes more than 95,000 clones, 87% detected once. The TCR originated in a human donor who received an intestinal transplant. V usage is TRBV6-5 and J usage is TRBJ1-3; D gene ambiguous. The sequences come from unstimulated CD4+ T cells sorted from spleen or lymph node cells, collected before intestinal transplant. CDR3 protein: CASRENTDSGNTIYF. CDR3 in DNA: TGTGCCAGCAGGGAAAATACAGACTCTGGAAACACCATATATTTT.